This TCR beta chain was profiled in a study of blood T cell repertoires in COVID-19. Clones were read by immunoSEQ multiplex PCR, and TCRdb kept only the in-frame ones, dropping some. Of tens of thousands of clones in the sample, approximately 87% are singletons; the top ten hold over 0.95%. This CDR3 has 15 amino acids. Germline CDR1 KGHSH, CDR2 LQKENI. The ends lost 6 bases at V and 5 bases at J; junction bases unmatched: 10. V usage is TRBV18 and J usage is TRBJ1-5; the match to TRBD1 covers 7 bases. Sequencing used peripheral blood. This TCR derives from a human donor in a cohort sampled during active COVID-19. The CDR3 protein is CASSPLQGEHQPQHF. The CDR3 DNA reads as TGTGCCAGCTCTCCTCTTCAGGGGGAGCATCAGCCCCAGCATTTT.